This record concerns one TCR beta chain sequence. As yet, its antigen is unknown. The CDR3 totals 14 residues. Germline V lookup: CDR1 KGHSH, CDR2 LQKENI. Trimming shortened V by 3 bases and J by 3 bases, and 8 bases separated the two germline ends. The data originate from a study of cytomegalovirus exposure and HLA in healthy donors. Study as a whole: Roughly 180 million T cells yielded about 120 million unique TCR beta sequences, as an earlier analysis found.

With 60 Vbeta and 13 Jbeta primers, the PCR was carried out. TCRdb keeps only in-frame clones here, not all; method: immunoSEQ multiplex PCR. The sample shows roughly 160,000 clones, roughly 73% of them seen only once. Findings and caveats of the study: Among immune exposure information, only CMV serostatus was available. Common viral pathogens seemed, in a later analysis, to connect with several of the most significant clusters. The majority of CMV-associated TCR beta chains were reported as apparently HLA-restricted in a later analysis.

Sequenced material: PBMCs. The sequence was collected from a woman aged 40 to 50 in good health and CMV-seropositive. V gene TRBV18 combines with J gene TRBJ1-4; weak D call: TRBD1 (6 bases). The chain's CDR3 is CASSPGQSNEKLFF. The CDR3 nucleotides are TGTGCCAGCTCACCCGGACAGTCTAATGAAAAACTGTTTTTT.